The 31 T cell receptor beta chains in this list originate from one sample, sequenced in a study of radiation and T cells in renal cell carcinoma. The sample's time point: baseline pretreatment blood. Specified treatment: 15 Gy SBRT to primary tumor, nephrectomy 4 weeks later. Clones were read by immunoSEQ multiplex PCR, and TCRdb kept only the in-frame ones, dropping some. The sample lists 45,000 or so clones, approximately 80% occurring once. The material sequenced was blood, taken from a patient whose treatment included radiotherapy and nephrectomy. The receptors shown here come from a woman between 70 and 85 years old with renal cell carcinoma.

V gene TRBV7-3 combines with J gene TRBJ2-2; 13 bases align to TRBD2. Looked up from germline, CDR1 is SGHTA and CDR2 is FQGTGA. Losses at the gene ends were 5 bases for V and 4 bases for J; bases not matched to a gene: 1. The CDR3 runs 15 residues. CDR3 in DNA: TGTGCCAGCAGCCGGACTAGCGGGAGCACCGGGGAGCTGTTTTTT. It encodes CASSRTSGSTGELFF.

This clone was picked up one time. The CDR3 sequence: CASSFNSGVNTEAFF. The CDR3 region has the DNA TGCGCCAGCAGCTTTAATTCAGGCGTCAACACTGAAGCTTTCTTT. This rearrangement joins TRBV5-1 to TRBJ1-1, with D hard to call. V was clipped by 2 bases and J by 2 bases, with 13 bases between them. Germline V lookup: CDR1 SGHRS, CDR2 YFSETQ. CDR3 size: 15 residues.

V and J are TRBV18 and TRBJ1-2, with D unclear. CDR3 length equals 13 residues. The V gene's germline CDR1 is KGHSH and CDR2 LQKENI. V gave up 3 bases and J gave up 0 bases, with 5 bases separating them. The CDR3 region is CASSPGANYGYTF. The CDR3 nucleotides are TGTGCCAGCTCACCCGGAGCTAACTATGGCTACACCTTC.

The chain has TRBV5-1 and TRBJ2-7; D gene unclear. CDR1 is SGHRS, CDR2 YFSETQ, per germline. The CDR3 spans 14 residues. V lost 1 base and J 2 bases, leaving 10 bases between the germline ends. The CDR3 DNA is TGCGCCAGCAGCTTGTCCCAGGCAGCCTACGAGCAGTACTTC. Translated, it gives CASSLSQAAYEQYF.

This chain connects TRBV4-2 to TRBJ2-5, with a tentative D call TRBD2 (6 bases). Germline loops: CDR1 LGHNA, CDR2 YNFKEQ. V was shortened by 1 base and J by 1 base, with 13 bases between the two germline ends. The CDR3 covers 16 residues. CDR3 residues: CASSQGIISGQETQYF. The DNA for the CDR3 is TGTGCCAGCAGCCAAGGTATCATTAGCGGCCAAGAGACCCAGTACTTC.

The chain uses TRBV5-6 and TRBJ2-3, with D unresolved. Deletions cut 0 bases from V and 1 base from J, with 3 bases between. CDR1 and CDR2 from the germline V gene are SGHDT and YYEEEE. The CDR3 contains 13 residues. CDR3 sequence reads: CASSLAGTDTQYF. The CDR3 DNA reads TGTGCCAGCAGCTTGGCAGGCACAGATACGCAGTATTTT.

This clone was counted a single time. This chain joins TRBV10-3 and TRBJ1-4; D is perhaps TRBD1 (6 bases). V was clipped by 2 bases and J by 6 bases, with 16 bases between them. This CDR3 is 16 amino acids long. Looked up from germline, CDR1 is ENHRY and CDR2 is SYGVKD. CDR3 region: CAISERGSGEHEKLFF. The DNA for the CDR3 is TGTGCCATCAGTGAGAGGGGGTCGGGGGAACATGAAAAACTGTTTTTT.

This clone has a single count. This chain uses TRBV7-8 with TRBJ2-3; possible D gene TRBD2, 6 bases. Germline V gives CDR1 SGHVS, CDR2 FQNEAQ. The V end lost 5 bases, the J end lost 2 bases, and 17 bases lay between the germline ends. The CDR3 spans 16 residues. CDR3 in DNA: TGTGCCAGCAGCCCGACGGGACTCCTACACACAGATACGCAGTATTTT. This translates into CASSPTGLLHTDTQYF.

The sample holds one count of this clone. The chain has TRBV20-1 and TRBJ2-4; no definite D call. The CDR3 loop spans 11 amino acids. V was clipped by 1 base and J by 9 bases, with 7 bases between them. The germline V gene encodes CDR1 DFQATT and CDR2 SNEGSKA (reference sequence). CDR3 coding DNA: TGCAGTGCTAGAGTAACACGCATTCAGTACTTC. Translating it yields CSARVTRIQYF.

The chain links TRBV18 to TRBJ1-1; D ambiguous. This CDR3 comprises 13 residues. From germline, CDR1 is KGHSH and CDR2 LQKENI. Between the trimmed V and J ends, which lost 3 bases and 6 bases, there was a span of 11 bases. CDR3 DNA: TGTGCCAGCTCACCTTCCCGGGAGCCTGAAGCTTTCTTT. It translates to CASSPSREPEAFF.

The chain links TRBV10-3 to TRBJ1-2, with a tentative D call TRBD1 (6 bases). Per germline, CDR1 ENHRY and CDR2 SYGVKD. This CDR3 comprises 11 residues. With 4 bases removed from V and 12 bases from J, the gap between germline ends came to 12 bases. The CDR3 here is CAISGTAGNTF. DNA for the CDR3: TGTGCCATCAGTGGGACAGCCGGGAACACCTTC.

This rearrangement joins TRBV25-1 to TRBJ1-2, with D uncertain. This CDR3 has 12 residues. The V and J ends lost 4 bases and 13 bases respectively, with 16 bases between them. Germline values: CDR1 MGHDK, CDR2 SYGVNS. The CDR3 nucleotides read TGTGCCAGCAGTGCATTCACAGAAGAGGTCACCTTC. Its translation is CASSAFTEEVTF.

This clone appeared once. The chain links TRBV10-3 to TRBJ2-7; 8 bases agree with TRBD2. Germline values: CDR1 ENHRY, CDR2 SYGVKD. J was trimmed by 6 bases and V by 11 bases; bases with no gene match: 9. The length of the CDR3 is 12 residues. CDR3 amino acids: CAVSSGTREQYF. CDR3 nucleotides: TGTGCCGTTAGTAGCGGGACACGCGAGCAGTACTTC.

The chain joins TRBV6-5 to TRBJ2-3; 10 positions match TRBD2. The CDR3 totals 14 residues. V lost 6 bases to trimming and J lost 4 bases; unmatched junction nucleotides: 4. The germline V gene has CDR1 MNHEY and CDR2 SVGAGI. The CDR3 here is CASSLAGVADTQYF. Here the CDR3 DNA reads TGTGCCAGCAGCCTAGCGGGAGTTGCAGATACGCAGTATTTT.

This clone was detected only a few times. V is TRBV10-3 and J is TRBJ2-2; no clear D. Germline V CDR1 and CDR2: ENHRY, SYGVKD. The CDR3 covers 13 residues. Deletions cut 4 bases from V and 5 bases from J, with 8 bases between. CDR3: CAISGVQTGELFF. The CDR3 DNA reads as TGTGCCATCAGTGGGGTTCAGACCGGGGAGCTGTTTTTT.

This chain joins TRBV10-1 and TRBJ2-3; 10 bases agree with TRBD1. Germline assignment: CDR1 WNHNN and CDR2 SYGVQD (reference sequence). The ends lost 4 bases at V and 1 base at J; junction bases unmatched: 2. The CDR3 has 15 amino acids. The CDR3 loop reads CASSGGQGRTDTQYF. The CDR3 DNA reads TGCGCCAGCAGTGGGGGACAGGGGCGCACAGATACGCAGTATTTT.

The chain couples TRBV6-6 to TRBJ2-7; D ambiguous. The CDR3 has 14 residues. The germline CDR1 and CDR2 sequences are MNHNY and SVGAGI (reference sequence). Trimming took off 0 bases at V and 2 bases at J, with 8 bases between the two ends. The CDR3 protein is CASSYSSDAYEQYF. The CDR3 nucleotides are TGTGCCAGCAGTTACTCAAGCGACGCCTACGAGCAGTACTTC.

In this sample, this clone turned up once. The J gene is TRBJ2-1, the V gene TRBV7-9, with a possible D match to TRBD2 (6 bases). Looked up from germline, CDR1 is SEHNR and CDR2 is FQNEAQ (reference sequence). Trimming took off 4 bases at V and 5 bases at J, with 12 bases between the two ends. This CDR3 is 14 amino acids long. The DNA of the CDR3 is TGTGCCAGCAGCTGGGGGGACGTCCACAATGAGCAGTTCTTC. It specifies CASSWGDVHNEQFF. Based on the CDR3 plus reference TRBV7-9 and TRBJ2-1, the full variable domain is DTGVSQNPRHKITKRGQNVTFRCDPISEHNRLYWYRQTLGQGPEFLTYFQNEAQLEKSRLLSDRFSAERPKGSFSTLEIQRTEQGDSAMYLCASSWGDVHNEQFFGPGTRLTVL.

V and J are TRBV9 and TRBJ2-2; no clear D gene. The V gene's germline CDR1 is SGDLS and CDR2 YYNGEE. V lost 4 bases, J lost 2 bases, and 12 bases lay in between. The length of the CDR3 is 15 residues. For the CDR3, the DNA is TGTGCCAGCAGCACAAGCGTATCTAACACCGGGGAGCTGTTTTTT. Encoded protein: CASSTSVSNTGELFF.

The rearrangement joins TRBV19 to TRBJ2-6; no clear D gene. Trimming stripped 1 base from V and 4 bases from J, with 14 bases between. Germline-derived CDR1 and CDR2 are LNHDA and SQIVND (reference sequence). This CDR3 region has 17 residues. Here the CDR3 DNA reads TGTGCCAGTAGTATAGGCCTCCGGCGTTCCGGGGCCAACGTCCTGACTTTC. Its protein is CASSIGLRRSGANVLTF.

V usage is TRBV5-1 and J usage is TRBJ1-6; D might be TRBD1 (6 bases). CDR3 length: 17 amino acids. The germline gives CDR1 SGHRS, CDR2 YFSETQ. The ends were cut back, 4 bases at V and 10 bases at J, with 24 bases in the middle. The CDR3 nucleotides are TGCGCCAGCAGCCCCGCCGGGACACGGCTTGGGCCATCACCCCTCCACTTT. Amino acid sequence: CASSPAGTRLGPSPLHF.

The rearrangement uses TRBV20-1 and TRBJ2-1; the D is unclear. From germline, CDR1 is DFQATT and CDR2 SNEGSKA (reference sequence). Trimming pared 3 bases from V and 8 bases from J, leaving 8 bases between. This CDR3 has 11 residues. CDR3 nucleotide sequence: TGCAGTGCTAGCCGGTTTGATGAGCAGTTCTTC. Amino acids: CSASRFDEQFF.

This rearrangement joins TRBV9 to TRBJ2-7, with D perhaps TRBD2 (5 bases). Germline V gives CDR1 SGDLS, CDR2 YYNGEE. The CDR3 has 14 residues. The germline V and J ends were trimmed by 0 bases and 6 bases, with 13 bases remaining between them. The CDR3 sequence is CASSVDGITREQYF. The CDR3, as DNA: TGTGCCAGCAGCGTAGACGGGATTACTCGCGAGCAGTACTTC.

The chain joins TRBV6-1 to TRBJ2-1; 8 bases are shared with TRBD2. Germline V gives CDR1 MNHNS, CDR2 SASEGT. The V and J ends lost 5 bases and 10 bases, in that order; junction bases with no gene match: 7. The CDR3 totals 13 residues. This CDR3 is CASSRTSKEEQFF. The CDR3 DNA reads TGTGCCAGCAGTAGGACTAGCAAGGAGGAGCAGTTCTTC.

The CDR3 protein is CASSEGLAGFDEQFF. In DNA, the CDR3 is TGTGCCAGCAGTGAAGGACTAGCGGGATTCGATGAGCAGTTCTTC. V gene TRBV25-1 combines with J gene TRBJ2-1, with TRBD2 matching over 12 bases. V lost 2 bases and J lost 8; bases outside the gene matches: 4. In germline, CDR1 is MGHDK, CDR2 SYGVNS. This CDR3 region has 15 residues.

The table lists this clone with a count of one. The rearrangement links TRBV19 to TRBJ2-3; 7 bases agree with TRBD1. V shed 5 bases and J 4 bases; nucleotides not matched to a gene: 18. The CDR3 is 18 amino acids. Germline CDR1 and CDR2: LNHDA and SQIVND (reference sequence). The CDR3 reads CASSLAGTAQSRADTQYF. CDR3 nucleotides: TGTGCCAGTAGTCTGGCCGGGACAGCTCAAAGTCGGGCAGATACGCAGTATTTT.

This clone turned up a few times. V and J are TRBV6-1 and TRBJ2-1, with D unresolved. This CDR3 comprises 13 residues. Germline V gives CDR1 MNHNS, CDR2 SASEGT. V lost 7 bases and J lost 9, with 16 bases in between. The CDR3 spells CASIVLNDAEQFF. In nucleotides, the CDR3 is TGTGCCAGCATTGTCCTAAATGATGCTGAGCAGTTCTTC.

The chain links TRBV9 to TRBJ2-3, with a weak D call TRBD2 (6 bases). CDR3 length: 16 amino acids. Germline values: CDR1 SGDLS, CDR2 YYNGEE. Trimming pared 3 bases from V and 3 bases from J, leaving 17 bases between. CDR3 protein: CASSAFSGLPTDTQYF. CDR3 bases: TGTGCCAGCAGCGCCTTTAGCGGACTCCCGACAGATACGCAGTATTTT. Full variable domain (remainder filled in from reference TRBV9 and TRBJ2-3): DSGVTQTPKHLITATGQRVTLRCSPRSGDLSVYWYQQSLDQGLQFLIQYYNGEERAKGNILERFSAQQFPDLHSELNLSSLELGDSALYFCASSAFSGLPTDTQYFGPGTRLTVL.

The chain uses TRBV30 and TRBJ2-1; TRBD2 agrees at 8 bases. Trimming cost V 5 bases and J 0 bases; bases outside gene matches: 12. This CDR3 has 17 amino acids. Germline loops: CDR1 GTSNPN, CDR2 SVGIG (reference sequence). The CDR3 DNA is TGTGCCTGGGCGCGGACGCCCGGGACTAGCTCCTACAATGAGCAGTTCTTC. This sequence encodes CAWARTPGTSSYNEQFF.

This chain links TRBV7-9 with TRBJ2-1; TRBD1 or TRBD2 may be the D gene (6 bases each). Trimming shortened V by 7 bases and J by 5 bases, and 27 bases separated the two germline ends. The CDR3 length is 18 residues. CDR1 SEHNR and CDR2 FQNEAQ come from the germline V gene (reference sequence). CDR3 DNA sequence: TGTGCCAGCACCCTAACGGGGGCCACCTCCTTTTCCGACAATGAGCAGTTCTTC. Translation: CASTLTGATSFSDNEQFF.

This chain connects TRBV5-6 to TRBJ2-3, with TRBD1 matching 7 bases. The CDR3 is 13 amino acids. Germline V gene lookup returns CDR1 SGHDT and CDR2 YYEEEE. V shed 4 bases, J shed 6 bases, and the junction held 5 bases outside the gene matches. CDR3 sequence: CASSGLTGDTQYF. DNA of the CDR3: TGTGCCAGCAGCGGTCTGACAGGGGATACGCAGTATTTT.